The clone carrying this T cell receptor (beta chain) was found many times. This sample stems from a study of molecular identifiers for immune sequencing clone quantification. Methods described previously were used for bulk TCR libraries, and listed TCR primers were applied. TCRdb ran MiXCR on the PCR reads and lists one entry per CDR3 protein. Of roughly 93,000 distinct CDR3 sequences listed, around 20% are singletons. For naive CD8 T cells, sorting used the CD8+CD4-CCR7+CD45RA+ phenotype. V lost 7 bases and J lost 5; bases outside the gene matches: 10. CDR1 MNHEY and CDR2 SVGEGT come from the germline V gene. This CDR3 has 15 amino acids.

J is TRBJ2-2 and V is TRBV6-2 or TRBV6-3; 7 positions match TRBD1. The sample consisted of naive CD8+ T cells from blood, with Jurkat cell RNA spiked in. Subset: FACS-sorted CD8+CD4-CCR7+CD45RA+ naive T cells. The TCR originated in a human donor in good health. Some libraries in this study had Jurkat cell RNA spiked in. The DNA for the CDR3 is TGTGCCAGCACCCAGACAGGGTATGGTACCGGGGAGCTGTTTTTT. Translated: CASTQTGYGTGELFF.